These 31 T cell receptor beta chains came from one sample sequenced in a study of blood T cell repertoires in COVID-19. The method was immunoSEQ multiplex PCR; TCRdb's version includes in-frame clones alone and lacks a portion of them. Seen here are under 200,000 clones, roughly 80% observed once, and the top ten hold about 5.7%. Sequencing input: PBMCs or T cells enriched from blood (not recorded which). Source of these receptors: a woman aged 40 to 49 with acute COVID-19.

CDR3 in amino acids: CASSPQGMNTEAFF. In DNA form, the CDR3 reads TGTGCCAGCAGCCCCCAGGGGATGAACACTGAAGCTTTCTTT. The J gene is TRBJ1-1, the V gene TRBV6-5; weak D call: TRBD1 (6 bases). The CDR3 spans 14 residues. CDR1 MNHEY and CDR2 SVGAGI come from the germline V gene. V gave up 6 bases and J gave up 0 bases, with 11 bases separating them.

In its sample, this clone was seen a few times. V gene TRBV20-1 combines with J gene TRBJ1-1; 7 bases align to TRBD1. CDR3 length: 11 amino acids. Germline CDR1 is DFQATT and CDR2 is SNEGSKA (reference sequence). Trimming took 6 bases from V and 6 from J; bases not matched to a gene: 4. The CDR3 region is CSATGVAEAFF. Here the CDR3 DNA reads TGCAGTGCCACAGGGGTGGCTGAAGCTTTCTTT.

This clone came up once. The J gene is TRBJ2-1, the V gene TRBV11-2; possibly TRBD2 for D (6 bases). The length of the CDR3 is 14 residues. The germline V gene encodes CDR1 SGHAT and CDR2 FQNNGV. V lost 7 bases, J lost 5 bases, and 15 bases lay in between. The CDR3 nucleotides read TGTGCCAGCACCGGGGCTAGCGTAAACAATGAGCAGTTCTTC. This gives the protein CASTGASVNNEQFF. Supplemented by reference TRBV11-2 and TRBJ2-1, the full variable domain reads EAGVAQSPRYKIIEKRQSVAFWCNPISGHATLYWYQQILGQGPKLLIQFQNNGVVDDSQLPKDRFSAERLKGVDSTLKIQPAKLEDSAVYLCASTGASVNNEQFFGPGTRLTVL.

The V and J genes are TRBV6-5 and TRBJ1-1; D is perhaps TRBD1 (5 bases). CDR1 and CDR2 from the germline V gene are MNHEY and SVGAGI. The CDR3 spans 15 residues. The germline V and J ends were trimmed by 3 bases and 3 bases, with 14 bases remaining between them. Here the CDR3 reads CASSYTGLGDTEAFF. The CDR3 bases are TGTGCCAGCAGTTATACGGGACTGGGGGACACTGAAGCTTTCTTT.

The chain combines TRBV5-6 with TRBJ1-5; perhaps TRBD1 as D (5 bases). Per the germline V gene, CDR1 is SGHDT and CDR2 is YYEEEE. This CDR3 contains 14 residues. V was trimmed by 5 bases and J by 2 bases, leaving 11 bases between them. The CDR3 DNA reads as TGTGCCAGCAGTTCACAGGATCGCAATCAGCCCCAGCATTTT. It codes for CASSSQDRNQPQHF.

This clone has more than one count but fewer than ten. V gene TRBV30 combines with J gene TRBJ1-2; D is unclear. Trimming removed 0 bases at V and 4 bases at J, with 12 bases between. Germline CDR1 and CDR2: GTSNPN and SVGIG (reference sequence). This CDR3 spans 14 amino acids. In nucleotides, the CDR3 is TGTGCCTGGAGTGTAGCGGAGGGTTTCTATGGCTACACCTTC. Its protein product is CAWSVAEGFYGYTF.

This sequence joins TRBV6-6 and TRBJ1-2, with a tentative D call TRBD1 (5 bases). The CDR3 extends over 13 amino acids. Germline CDR1 MNHNY, CDR2 SVGAGI (reference sequence). Trimming removed 2 bases from V and 7 bases from J, with 11 bases in between. The CDR3 region has the DNA TGTGCCAGCAGTTACGGCGGGGGTGGTGGCTACACCTTC. Translated: CASSYGGGGGYTF.

The chain carries TRBV15 and TRBJ1-1; possible D gene TRBD1, 5 bases. V lost 1 base and J lost 7, with 13 bases in between. The CDR3 is 14 residues long. Germline CDR1 and CDR2: LNHNV and YYDKDF (reference sequence). The CDR3 loop reads CATSRAGGDYEAFF. CDR3 DNA: TGTGCCACCAGCAGAGCGGGCGGGGACTATGAAGCTTTCTTT.

V gene TRBV6-4 combines with J gene TRBJ2-6, with D perhaps matching TRBD1 (5 bases). Between the trimmed V and J ends, which lost 5 bases and 0 bases, there was a span of 8 bases. The CDR3 is 15 residues long. From germline, CDR1 is MRHNA and CDR2 SNTAGT. In nucleotides, the CDR3 is TGTGCCAGCAGTCCGGACACCTCTGGGGCCAACGTCCTGACTTTC. It encodes CASSPDTSGANVLTF.

This rearrangement joins TRBV9 to TRBJ1-1, with D tentatively TRBD1 (5 bases). V was pared by 0 bases and J by 3 bases, with 9 bases between. Germline-derived CDR1 and CDR2 are SGDLS and YYNGEE. The CDR3 sequence is 14 residues long. The CDR3: CASSVEPGDTEAFF. CDR3 DNA sequence: TGTGCCAGCAGCGTAGAACCGGGGGACACTGAAGCTTTCTTT.

The chain carries TRBV10-1 and TRBJ2-7; D gene ambiguous. With 11 bases removed from V and 5 bases from J, the gap between germline ends came to 13 bases. This CDR3 has 11 residues. The germline gives CDR1 WNHNN, CDR2 SYGVQD (reference sequence). CDR3 nucleotides: TGCGCCCCCGCCAGCGAGGACGAGCAGTACGTC. It is translated as CAPASEDEQYV.

This chain uses TRBV6-5 with TRBJ2-1; 9 nucleotides agree with TRBD1. The germline V gene has CDR1 MNHEY and CDR2 SVGAGI. The CDR3 length is 15 residues. Trimming cost V 6 bases and J 1 base; bases outside gene matches: 4. CDR3: CASRGQGRSYNEQFF. The DNA of the CDR3 is TGTGCCAGCAGGGGACAGGGCAGATCCTACAATGAGCAGTTCTTC.

This sequence joins TRBV19 and TRBJ2-1; D is possibly TRBD2 (7 bases). V was clipped by 7 bases and J by 5 bases, with 12 bases between them. This CDR3 has 13 residues. CDR1 is LNHDA, CDR2 SQIVND, per germline (reference sequence). CDR3 sequence reads: CASKWEGDNEQFF. The CDR3 DNA reads TGTGCCAGTAAGTGGGAGGGGGACAATGAGCAGTTCTTC.

The chain couples TRBV2 to TRBJ1-6; the D gene is possibly TRBD1 (5 bases). This CDR3 comprises 16 residues. The V gene's germline CDR1 is SNHLY and CDR2 FYNNEI. Deletions cut 4 bases from V and 10 bases from J, with 20 bases between. CDR3 sequence (DNA): TGTGCCAGCAGTGTTTCAAGCGGGCAGGGAGGCTCACCCCTCCACTTT. This gives the protein CASSVSSGQGGSPLHF.

This clone was found once. The V gene is TRBV5-1, the J gene TRBJ1-3, with D perhaps matching TRBD1 (5 bases). V gave up 2 bases and J gave up 0 bases, with 12 bases separating them. The length of the CDR3 is 16 residues. CDR1 is SGHRS and CDR2 is YFSETQ in the germline V gene. CDR3 in amino acids: CASSFRQGSSGNTIYF. The CDR3 DNA is TGCGCCAGCAGCTTCCGTCAGGGTTCCTCTGGAAACACCATATATTTT. Looking up the rest from reference TRBV5-1 and TRBJ1-3 gives the full variable domain: KAGVTQTPRYLIKTRGQQVTLSCSPISGHRSVSWYQQTPGQGLQFLFEYFSETQRNKGNFPGRFSGRQFSNSRSEMNVSTLELGDSALYLCASSFRQGSSGNTIYFGEGSWLTVV.

The gene calls are TRBV5-1 and TRBJ2-2; tentative D call: TRBD2 (6 bases). The germline V and J ends were trimmed by 7 bases and 6 bases, with 13 bases remaining between them. This CDR3 spans 13 amino acids. From germline, CDR1 is SGHRS and CDR2 YFSETQ. CDR3 nucleotides: TGCGCCAGCTGCCAGGCGGGGTCCGGGGAGCTGTTTTTT. It encodes CASCQAGSGELFF.

The DNA for the CDR3 is TGTGCCAGCAGCCGGAGGGCGGCAGGGGGCCCGGGCGAGCAGTACGTC. This gives the protein CASSRRAAGGPGEQYV. The V and J genes are TRBV5-6 and TRBJ2-7; 8 bases agree with TRBD1. The germline gives CDR1 SGHDT, CDR2 YYEEEE. V lost 4 bases, J lost 6 bases, and 15 bases stayed unmatched. The CDR3 covers 16 residues.

The rearrangement links TRBV9 to TRBJ2-3; 10 nucleotides line up with TRBD1. Germline CDR1 and CDR2: SGDLS and YYNGEE. The CDR3 length is 15 residues. V was pared by 4 bases and J by 4 bases, with 6 bases of the junction left unmatched. CDR3 DNA sequence: TGTGCCAGCAGCAACCGACAGGGGGCGGCAGATACGCAGTATTTT. This gives the protein CASSNRQGAADTQYF.

The chain employs TRBV7-9 and TRBJ1-1, with 9 bases identical to TRBD1. V lost 3 bases and J lost 0; bases outside the gene matches: 5. In germline, CDR1 is SEHNR, CDR2 FQNEAQ (reference sequence). The length of the CDR3 is 16 residues. The CDR3 DNA reads TGTGCCAGCAGCTTCCGGACAGGGGATATGAACACTGAAGCTTTCTTT. Encoded protein: CASSFRTGDMNTEAFF.

The chain employs TRBV9 and TRBJ1-3; D remains ambiguous. The CDR3 loop spans 16 amino acids. Germline V gives CDR1 SGDLS, CDR2 YYNGEE. V lost 0 bases and J lost 0, with 10 bases in between. The CDR3: CASSVGQLDSGNTIYF. DNA of the CDR3: TGTGCCAGCAGCGTAGGGCAACTAGACTCTGGAAACACCATATATTTT. Based on the CDR3 plus reference TRBV9 and TRBJ1-3, the full variable domain is DSGVTQTPKHLITATGQRVTLRCSPRSGDLSVYWYQQSLDQGLQFLIQYYNGEERAKGNILERFSAQQFPDLHSELNLSSLELGDSALYFCASSVGQLDSGNTIYFGEGSWLTVV.

The genes are TRBV13 and TRBJ1-5; D is uncertain. The CDR3 spans 13 residues. The germline V and J ends were trimmed by 2 bases and 5 bases, with 7 bases remaining between them. Germline V gives CDR1 PRHDT, CDR2 FYEKMQ (reference sequence). The DNA for the CDR3 is TGTGCCAGCAGCTTATACAGACATCAGCCCCAGCATTTT. It yields the protein CASSLYRHQPQHF.

V and J are TRBV6-1 and TRBJ1-1; D not resolved. The CDR3 runs to 11 residues. Germline values: CDR1 MNHNS, CDR2 SASEGT. Trimming pared 2 bases from V and 11 bases from J, leaving 9 bases between. The chain's CDR3 is CASSEREYAFF. Here the CDR3 DNA reads TGTGCCAGCAGTGAAAGGGAGTACGCTTTCTTT.

The chain has TRBV6-5 and TRBJ2-5; TRBD2 matches 7 bases. CDR1 and CDR2 from the germline V gene are MNHEY and SVGAGI. The CDR3 has 13 residues. The J segment lost 5 bases and the V segment lost 7 bases, leaving 7 bases of the junction unmatched. CDR3 DNA: TGTGCCAGCACGGTGGCGGGAGCTGAGACCCAGTACTTC. This encodes CASTVAGAETQYF.

The genes are TRBV7-6 and TRBJ1-1, with TRBD1 identical over 8 bases. CDR1 and CDR2 (germline): SGHVS, FNYEAQ. This CDR3 has 15 residues. V shed 5 bases and J 4 bases; nucleotides not matched to a gene: 9. CDR3 coding DNA: TGTGCCAGCAGCCCCCGACAGGGGCTGACCACTGAAGCTTTCTTT. Amino acid sequence: CASSPRQGLTTEAFF.

The gene calls are TRBV6-1 and TRBJ2-7, with 7 bases identical to TRBD1. V lost 0 bases, J lost 0 bases, and 2 bases stayed unmatched. There are 15 residues in the CDR3. CDR1 is MNHNS, CDR2 SASEGT, per germline. CDR3 DNA: TGTGCCAGCAGTGAAGCGGGGACAGTCTCCTACGAGCAGTACTTC. It yields the protein CASSEAGTVSYEQYF.

This chain joins TRBV21-1 and TRBJ2-3; the table's TRBD1 call for D was not verified on the DNA. TRBV21-1 is given as a pseudogene. The CDR3 consists of 18 residues. The CDR3 DNA sequence: TGTGCCAGCAGCAAATTACTCAGGGGGGCGTGGGGGATGGATACGCAGTATTTT. Amino acid sequence: CASSKLLRGAWGMDTQYF.

V usage is TRBV7-3 and J usage is TRBJ2-1; 11 nucleotides line up with TRBD2. This CDR3 is 19 amino acids long. CDR1 is SGHTA, CDR2 FQGTGA, per germline. With 6 bases clipped from V and 6 bases from J, the junction kept 19 bases outside the gene matches. The CDR3 DNA is TGTGCCAGCAGTTCCAAGGGCGGACTAGCGGGTTCAGGGGGCAATGAGCAGTTCTTC. Encoded protein: CASSSKGGLAGSGGNEQFF.

The rearrangement links TRBV24-1 to TRBJ2-1; D is perhaps TRBD2 (7 bases). The CDR3 has 14 residues. V was clipped by 9 bases and J by 9 bases, with 20 bases between them. Germline assignment: CDR1 KGHDR and CDR2 SFDVKD. CDR3 bases: TGTGCCACCGAAGGGGGAGGGCCCTCGGGTGAGCAGTTCTTC. Encoded protein: CATEGGGPSGEQFF.

J is TRBJ2-1 and V is TRBV21-1; the D call TRBD1 from the table was never checked on the DNA. TRBV21-1 is a listed pseudogene. The CDR3 length is 14 residues. Here the CDR3 reads CASSRSGQNNEQFF. CDR3 sequence (DNA): TGTGCCAGCAGCAGGTCGGGACAGAACAATGAGCAGTTCTTC.

This rearrangement joins TRBV11-3 to TRBJ1-3, with 10 bases matching TRBD1. CDR3 length equals 16 residues. Germline trimming cut 6 bases from V and 4 bases from J; bases unmatched to any gene: 9. Germline V gene sequence: CDR1 SGHNT, CDR2 YENEEA. The CDR3 is CASSYTGTGDGNTIYF. Written as DNA, the CDR3 is TGTGCCAGCAGTTATACCGGGACAGGGGACGGAAACACCATATATTTT. Drawing the rest from reference TRBV11-3 and TRBJ1-3, the complete variable domain is EAGVVQSPRYKIIEKKQPVAFWCNPISGHNTLYWYLQNLGQGPELLIRYENEEAVDDSQLPKDRFSAERLKGVDSTLKIQPAELGDSAVYLCASSYTGTGDGNTIYFGEGSWLTVV.

The genes are TRBV27 and TRBJ1-2; D is undetermined. The CDR3 consists of 13 residues. Germline V gene data show CDR1 as MNHEY and CDR2 as SMNVEV (reference sequence). V gave up 7 bases and J gave up 8 bases, with 17 bases separating them. In DNA, the CDR3 is TGTGCCAGCAAGTTTGACAAGGCCTTGGGCTACACCTTC. It translates to CASKFDKALGYTF.